This TCR beta chain was retrieved from a study of identical twins. Using its own MiXCR run on the 5' RACE reads, TCRdb lists one record per CDR3 protein. The sample shows hundreds of thousands of distinct CDR3 sequences, 6.1% of them seen only once. This clonotype was observed at least ten times. Germline V lookup: CDR1 SGHKS, CDR2 YYEKEE (reference sequence). The CDR3 has 15 residues. V trimming: 1 base; J trimming: 5 bases; junction bases outside the gene matches: 4. This receptor was obtained from a man in his late teens or twenties in good health. The material sequenced was naive T cells sorted from blood. The V gene is TRBV5-5, the J gene TRBJ2-3, with 10 nucleotides matching TRBD2. CDR3 region: CASSLLLAGQDTQYF. CDR3 coding DNA: TGTGCCAGCAGCTTGCTACTAGCGGGACAAGATACGCAGTATTTT.